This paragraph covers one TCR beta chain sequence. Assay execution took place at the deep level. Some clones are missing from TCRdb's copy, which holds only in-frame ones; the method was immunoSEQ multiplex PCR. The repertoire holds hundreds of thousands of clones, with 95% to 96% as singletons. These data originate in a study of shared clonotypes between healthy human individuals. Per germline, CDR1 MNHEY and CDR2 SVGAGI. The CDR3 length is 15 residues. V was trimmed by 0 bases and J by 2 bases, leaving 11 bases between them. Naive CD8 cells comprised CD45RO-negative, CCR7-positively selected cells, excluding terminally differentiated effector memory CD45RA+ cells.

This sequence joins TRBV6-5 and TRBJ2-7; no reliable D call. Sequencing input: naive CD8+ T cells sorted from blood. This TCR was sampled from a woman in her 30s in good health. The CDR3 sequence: CASSYSDDKAYEQYF. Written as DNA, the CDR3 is TGTGCCAGCAGTTACTCGGACGACAAGGCCTACGAGCAGTACTTC.